The 10 T cell receptor beta chains listed next were all sequenced from one sample in a study of blood T cell repertoires in COVID-19. The data were produced by immunoSEQ multiplex PCR, yet TCRdb's version contains in-frame clones alone and is incomplete. The table records roughly 330,000 clones, 80% to 90% of them present only once. Sample: PBMCs or T cells enriched from blood (not recorded which). These receptors were taken from a man aged 25 to 40 who had recovered from COVID-19.

The V gene is TRBV28, the J gene TRBJ1-5; D gene unclear. The germline gives CDR1 MDHEN, CDR2 SYDVKM. The CDR3 has 16 residues. V dropped 2 bases and J dropped 4 bases, with 15 bases sitting between them. For the CDR3, the DNA is TGTGCCAGCAGTTTAGGTACCTCCCTGAGAAATCAGCCCCAGCATTTT. Its translation is CASSLGTSLRNQPQHF.

This clone appeared a few times. The CDR3 DNA follows: TGCGCCAGCAGCCAAGCCCCCGGGGGGGTCCCCACCGGGGAGCTGTTTTTT. Translation gives CASSQAPGGVPTGELFF. The genes are TRBV4-1 and TRBJ2-2; 8 bases are shared with TRBD2. Germline V gene data show CDR1 as MGHRA and CDR2 as YSYEKL. J lost 4 bases, V lost 1 base, and 8 bases had no gene match. This CDR3 comprises 17 residues.

DNA of the CDR3: TGTGCCAGCAGGTGGGACACCTCTTATAATTCACCCCTCCACTTT. Amino acids: CASRWDTSYNSPLHF. V and J are TRBV28 and TRBJ1-6; TRBD1 might be the D (6 bases). The CDR3 length is 15 residues. Trimming took 6 bases from V and 4 from J, leaving 13 bases between them. Germline assignment: CDR1 MDHEN and CDR2 SYDVKM.

V usage is TRBV29-1 and J usage is TRBJ2-1; a weak D match, TRBD1 (5 bases). From germline, CDR1 is SQVTM and CDR2 ANQGSEA. The CDR3 consists of 13 residues. Trimming shortened V by 5 bases and J by 4 bases, and 12 bases separated the two germline ends. The CDR3 DNA reads TGCAGCGTTTTCAGGGAACGGTACAATGAGCAGTTCTTC. Residues: CSVFRERYNEQFF.

The genes are TRBV7-3 and TRBJ2-1, with 8 bases aligning to TRBD1. After removal of 4 bases from V and 9 bases from J, the junction contained 20 bases not matched to a gene. Germline lookup yields CDR1 SGHTA and CDR2 FQGTGA. The CDR3 extends over 18 amino acids. DNA for the CDR3: TGTGCCAGCAGCTCGTCCCCTCCAGGGGGCGCTTGGTATAGTGAGCAGTTCTTC. Its protein product is CASSSSPPGGAWYSEQFF.

This chain connects TRBV7-9 to TRBJ2-7; D is perhaps TRBD2 (5 bases). Germline CDR1 reads SEHNR; CDR2 reads FQNEAQ (reference sequence). V dropped 7 bases and J dropped 3 bases, with 10 bases sitting between them. The CDR3 extends over 12 amino acids. The CDR3: CASTYDYYEQYF. CDR3 in DNA: TGTGCCAGCACCTATGACTACTACGAGCAGTACTTC.

The V and J genes are TRBV5-5 and TRBJ2-7; 8 bases fit TRBD2. From germline, CDR1 is SGHKS and CDR2 YYEKEE (reference sequence). Trimming took 4 bases from V and 3 from J; bases not matched to a gene: 6. The CDR3 has 14 amino acids. The CDR3 sequence: CASSPSGGGYEQYF. In nucleotides, the CDR3 is TGTGCCAGCAGCCCCTCCGGGGGGGGCTACGAGCAGTACTTC.

V and J are TRBV10-3 and TRBJ2-7, with 11 bases aligning to TRBD1. V was clipped by 4 bases and J by 2 bases; unmatched bases: 7. Germline V gene data show CDR1 as ENHRY and CDR2 as SYGVKD. This CDR3 is built from 16 residues. The DNA of the CDR3 is TGTGCCATCAGTGCGGGGTCGGGACAGGGGGCCTACGAGCAGTACTTC. It yields the protein CAISAGSGQGAYEQYF.

The gene calls are TRBV7-9 and TRBJ2-2, with TRBD2 as a possible D gene (6 bases). CDR3 length equals 13 residues. V was cut by 7 bases and J by 6 bases, with 12 bases left in between. Germline CDR1 is SEHNR and CDR2 is FQNEAQ (reference sequence). The CDR3 reads CASTFSGAGELFF. CDR3 DNA: TGTGCCAGCACCTTTTCGGGGGCCGGGGAGCTGTTTTTT.

In this sample, this clone turned up a few times. The chain carries TRBV2 and TRBJ2-2; D perhaps matches TRBD1 (6 bases). Germline assignment: CDR1 SNHLY and CDR2 FYNNEI. Deletions cut 4 bases from V and 0 bases from J, with 6 bases between. The CDR3 spans 14 residues. CDR3: CASSGTANTGELFF. The CDR3 bases are TGTGCCAGCAGTGGGACAGCGAACACCGGGGAGCTGTTTTTT.